The source of this T cell receptor (beta chain) is a study of radiation and T cells in renal cell carcinoma. General study findings and limits: Intratumoral heterogeneity was not captured in these 0.75 to 1 g regions. In nephrectomy-only tumors, top 100 clonotypes averaged roughly 43%, versus around 54% irradiated.

Specified treatment: treatment-naive control, cytoreductive nephrectomy. Control tumors came from several females and some 11 males, aged roughly 40 to 90. The repertoire was sequenced with immunoSEQ multiplex PCR; TCRdb's copy has only in-frame clones and lacks some. Among about 23,000 clones listed, more than 50% were seen once. This clone was found a few times. Antigen unknown. Between the trimmed V and J ends, which lost 5 bases and 1 base, there was a span of 11 bases. This CDR3 contains 14 residues. CDR1 SGHDT and CDR2 YYEEEE come from the germline V gene. The sequences come from tumor tissue, collected from a patient whose treatment was nephrectomy without radiotherapy. The chain links TRBV5-6 to TRBJ2-3; a weak D match, TRBD2 (6 bases). This receptor was identified in a human donor with renal cell carcinoma. CDR3 sequence reads: CASSRGSGTDTQYF. CDR3 bases: TGTGCCAGCAGTCGGGGGAGCGGCACAGATACGCAGTATTTT. The full variable domain, in which reference TRBV5-6 and TRBJ2-3 provide the parts outside the CDR3, is DAGVTQSPTHLIKTRGQQVTLRCSPKSGHDTVSWYQQALGQGPQFIFQYYEEEERQRGNFPDRFSGHQFPNYSSELNVNALLLGDSALYLCASSRGSGTDTQYFGPGTRLTVL.